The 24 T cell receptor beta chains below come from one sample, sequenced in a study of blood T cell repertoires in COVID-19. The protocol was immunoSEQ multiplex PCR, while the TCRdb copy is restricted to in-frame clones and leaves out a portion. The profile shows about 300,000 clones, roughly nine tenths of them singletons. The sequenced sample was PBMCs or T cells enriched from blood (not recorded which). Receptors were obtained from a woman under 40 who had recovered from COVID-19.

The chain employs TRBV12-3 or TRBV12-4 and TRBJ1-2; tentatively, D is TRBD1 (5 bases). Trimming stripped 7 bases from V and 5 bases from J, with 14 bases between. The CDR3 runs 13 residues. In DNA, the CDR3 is TGTGCCAGCACTCAGGCGGGGGGTTATGGCTACACCTTC. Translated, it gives CASTQAGGYGYTF.

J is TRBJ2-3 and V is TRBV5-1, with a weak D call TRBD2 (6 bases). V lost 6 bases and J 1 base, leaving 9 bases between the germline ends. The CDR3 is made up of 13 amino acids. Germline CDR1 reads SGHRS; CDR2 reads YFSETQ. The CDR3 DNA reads TGCGCCAGCAAGGAGGGGCGCACAGATACGCAGTATTTT. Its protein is CASKEGRTDTQYF.

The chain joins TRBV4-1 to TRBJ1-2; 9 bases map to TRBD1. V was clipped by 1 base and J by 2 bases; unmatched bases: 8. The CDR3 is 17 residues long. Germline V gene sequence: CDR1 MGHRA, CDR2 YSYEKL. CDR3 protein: CASSQGLRDRANYGYTF. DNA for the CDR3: TGCGCCAGCAGCCAAGGCCTCCGGGACAGGGCCAACTATGGCTACACCTTC.

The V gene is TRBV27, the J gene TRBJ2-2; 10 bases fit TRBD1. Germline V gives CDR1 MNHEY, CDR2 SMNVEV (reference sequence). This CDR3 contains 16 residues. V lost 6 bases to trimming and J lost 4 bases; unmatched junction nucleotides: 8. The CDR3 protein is CASSNPGQGITGELFF. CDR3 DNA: TGTGCCAGCAGCAACCCGGGACAGGGGATCACCGGGGAGCTGTTTTTT.

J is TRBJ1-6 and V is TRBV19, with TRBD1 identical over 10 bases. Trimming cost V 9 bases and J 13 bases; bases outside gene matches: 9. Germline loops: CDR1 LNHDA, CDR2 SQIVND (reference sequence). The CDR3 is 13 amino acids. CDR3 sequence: CASRDRGLAPLHF. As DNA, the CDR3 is TGTGCCAGCCGAGACAGGGGGCTTGCCCCCCTCCACTTT.

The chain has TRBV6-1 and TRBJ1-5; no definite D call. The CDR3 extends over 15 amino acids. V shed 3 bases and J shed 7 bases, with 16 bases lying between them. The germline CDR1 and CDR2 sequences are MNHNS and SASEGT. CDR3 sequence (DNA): TGTGCCAGCAGTGAGGGCCCACTGATGGGCCAGCCCCAGCATTTT. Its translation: CASSEGPLMGQPQHF.

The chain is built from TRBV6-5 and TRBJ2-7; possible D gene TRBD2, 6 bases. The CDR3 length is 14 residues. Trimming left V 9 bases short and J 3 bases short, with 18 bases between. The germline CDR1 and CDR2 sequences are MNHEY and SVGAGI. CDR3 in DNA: TGTGCCAGTACCGCTAATGTGGAGGGCTACGAGCAGTACTTC. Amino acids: CASTANVEGYEQYF.

The CDR3 is CASGPGTYNEQFF. The CDR3 nucleotides are TGTGCCAGCGGTCCAGGGACCTACAATGAGCAGTTCTTC. The genes are TRBV3-1 (or the pseudogene TRBV3-2) and TRBJ2-1, with D possibly being TRBD1 (5 bases). The CDR3 runs 13 residues. Trimming pared 8 bases from V and 2 bases from J, leaving 10 bases between. Per the germline V gene, CDR1 is LGHDT and CDR2 is YNNKEL (reference sequence).

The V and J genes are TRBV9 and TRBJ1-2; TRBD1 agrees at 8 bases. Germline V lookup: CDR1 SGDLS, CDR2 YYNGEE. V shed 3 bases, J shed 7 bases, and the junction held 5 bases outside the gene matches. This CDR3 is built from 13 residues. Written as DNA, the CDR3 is TGTGCCAGCAGCGCTGGACAGGGCGGTGGCTACACCTTC. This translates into CASSAGQGGGYTF.

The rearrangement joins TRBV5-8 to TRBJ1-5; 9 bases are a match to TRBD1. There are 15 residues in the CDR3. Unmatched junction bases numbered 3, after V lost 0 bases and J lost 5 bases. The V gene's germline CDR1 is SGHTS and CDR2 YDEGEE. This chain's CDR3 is CASSLGTGADQPQHF. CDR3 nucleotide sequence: TGTGCCAGCAGCTTGGGGACAGGGGCGGATCAGCCCCAGCATTTT.

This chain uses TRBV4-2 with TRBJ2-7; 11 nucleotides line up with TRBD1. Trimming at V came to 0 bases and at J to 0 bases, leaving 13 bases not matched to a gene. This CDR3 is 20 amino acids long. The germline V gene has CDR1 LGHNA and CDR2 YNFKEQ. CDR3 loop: CASSQDGGTGGLWGSYEQYF. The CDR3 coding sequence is TGTGCCAGCAGCCAAGATGGAGGGACAGGGGGGCTTTGGGGCTCCTACGAGCAGTACTTC.

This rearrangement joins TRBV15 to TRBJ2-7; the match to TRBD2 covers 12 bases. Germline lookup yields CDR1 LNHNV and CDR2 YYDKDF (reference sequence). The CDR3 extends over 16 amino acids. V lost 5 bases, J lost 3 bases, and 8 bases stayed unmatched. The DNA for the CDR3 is TGTGCCACCAGCTCTTGGACTAGCGGGGAGGTCTACGAGCAGTACTTC. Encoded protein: CATSSWTSGEVYEQYF.

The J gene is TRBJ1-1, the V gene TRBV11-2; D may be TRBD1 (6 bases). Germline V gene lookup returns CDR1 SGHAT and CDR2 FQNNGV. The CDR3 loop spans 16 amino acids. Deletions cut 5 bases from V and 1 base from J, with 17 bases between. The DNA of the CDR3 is TGTGCCAGCAGCCATACGAACAGGGCCTCGAACACTGAAGCTTTCTTT. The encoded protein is CASSHTNRASNTEAFF.

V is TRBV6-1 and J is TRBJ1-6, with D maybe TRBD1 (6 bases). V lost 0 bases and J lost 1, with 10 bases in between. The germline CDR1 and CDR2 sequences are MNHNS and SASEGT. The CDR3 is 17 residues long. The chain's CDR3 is CASSEAGGRSYNSPLHF. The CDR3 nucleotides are TGTGCCAGCAGTGAAGCTGGGGGCCGGTCCTATAATTCACCCCTCCACTTT.

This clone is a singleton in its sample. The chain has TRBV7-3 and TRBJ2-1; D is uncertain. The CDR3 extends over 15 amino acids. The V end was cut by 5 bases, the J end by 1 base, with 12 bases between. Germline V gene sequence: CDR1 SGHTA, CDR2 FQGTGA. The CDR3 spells CASSTDMLSYNEQFF. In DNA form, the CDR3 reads TGTGCCAGCAGCACCGACATGCTATCCTACAATGAGCAGTTCTTC.

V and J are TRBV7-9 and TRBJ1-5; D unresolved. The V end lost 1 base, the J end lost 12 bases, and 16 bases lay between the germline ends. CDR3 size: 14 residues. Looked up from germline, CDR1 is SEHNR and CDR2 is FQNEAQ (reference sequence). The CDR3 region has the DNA TGTGCCAGCAGCTTAGATGGGGAGTTTCATCTCCAGCATTTT. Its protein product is CASSLDGEFHLQHF.

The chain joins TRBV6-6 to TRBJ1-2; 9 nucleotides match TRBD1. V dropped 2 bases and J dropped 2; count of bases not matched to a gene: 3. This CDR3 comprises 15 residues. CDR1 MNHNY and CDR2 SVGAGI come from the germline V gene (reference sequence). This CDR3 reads CASSYMTGGNYGYTF. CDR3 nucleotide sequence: TGTGCCAGCAGTTACATGACAGGGGGGAACTATGGCTACACCTTC.

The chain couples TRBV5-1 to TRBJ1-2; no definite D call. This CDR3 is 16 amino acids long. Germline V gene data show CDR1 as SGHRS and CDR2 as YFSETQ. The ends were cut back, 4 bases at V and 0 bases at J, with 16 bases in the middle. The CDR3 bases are TGCGCCAGCAGCAGCGATGCCTTGACTGCTAACTATGGCTACACCTTC. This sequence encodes CASSSDALTANYGYTF.

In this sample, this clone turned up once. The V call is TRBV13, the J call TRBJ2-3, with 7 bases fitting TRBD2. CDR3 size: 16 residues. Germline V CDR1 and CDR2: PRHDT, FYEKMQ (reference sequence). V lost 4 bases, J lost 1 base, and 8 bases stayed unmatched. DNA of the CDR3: TGTGCCAGCAGCTCCGGCCTGGCGGGGGGCACAGATACGCAGTATTTT. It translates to CASSSGLAGGTDTQYF. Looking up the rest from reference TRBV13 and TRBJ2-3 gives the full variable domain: AAGVIQSPRHLIKEKRETATLKCYPIPRHDTVYWYQQGPGQDPQFLISFYEKMQSDKGSIPDRFSAQQFSDYHSELNMSSLELGDSALYFCASSSGLAGGTDTQYFGPGTRLTVL.

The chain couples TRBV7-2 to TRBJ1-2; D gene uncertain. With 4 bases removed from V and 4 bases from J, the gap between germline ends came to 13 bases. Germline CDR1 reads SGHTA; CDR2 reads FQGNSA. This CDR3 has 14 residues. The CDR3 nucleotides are TGTGCCAGCAGCTCCCCCTTGTCGGTCTATGGCTACACCTTC. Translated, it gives CASSSPLSVYGYTF.

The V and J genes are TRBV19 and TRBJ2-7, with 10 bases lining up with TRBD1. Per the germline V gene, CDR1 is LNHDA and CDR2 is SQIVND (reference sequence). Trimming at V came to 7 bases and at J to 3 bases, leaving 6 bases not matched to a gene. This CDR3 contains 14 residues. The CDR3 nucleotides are TGTGCCAGTACCGCCGGGACAGGGGACTACGAGCAGTACTTC. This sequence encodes CASTAGTGDYEQYF.

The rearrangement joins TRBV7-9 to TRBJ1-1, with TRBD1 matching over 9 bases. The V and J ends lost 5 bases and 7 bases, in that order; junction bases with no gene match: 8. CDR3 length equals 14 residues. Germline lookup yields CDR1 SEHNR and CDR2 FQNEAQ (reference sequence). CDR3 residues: CASSPRDREGEAFF. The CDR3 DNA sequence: TGTGCCAGCAGCCCCCGGGACAGGGAAGGTGAAGCTTTCTTT.

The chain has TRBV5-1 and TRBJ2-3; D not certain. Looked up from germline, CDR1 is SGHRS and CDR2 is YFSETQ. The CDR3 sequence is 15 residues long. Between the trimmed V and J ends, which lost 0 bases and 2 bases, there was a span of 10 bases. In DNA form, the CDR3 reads TGCGCCAGCAGCTTGGAAGGTGGGCACACAGATACGCAGTATTTT. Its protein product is CASSLEGGHTDTQYF.

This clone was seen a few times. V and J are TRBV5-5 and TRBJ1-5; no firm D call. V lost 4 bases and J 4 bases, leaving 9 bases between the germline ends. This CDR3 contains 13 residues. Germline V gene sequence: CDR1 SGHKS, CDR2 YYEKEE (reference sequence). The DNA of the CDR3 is TGTGCCAGCAGCGCCCCGGGGAATCAGCCCCAGCATTTT. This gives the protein CASSAPGNQPQHF.